This TCR beta chain was sequenced during a study of CD4 T cells in relation to SARS-CoV-2 and coronaviruses. Germline V gene lookup returns CDR1 SGHVS and CDR2 FQNEAQ. The CDR3 totals 15 residues. Deletions cut 4 bases from V and 0 bases from J, with 12 bases between. Before the COVID-19 pandemic, during about 2010-2018, CD4+ T cells were taken from unexposed donors. The repertoire was sequenced with immunoSEQ multiplex PCR; TCRdb's copy has only in-frame clones and lacks some. The repertoire has 60,000 to 75,000 clones, 90% to 95% of them found once; the top ten carry under 0.3%. The receptor was isolated from a human donor in good health. The chain carries TRBV7-8 and TRBJ2-5; tentatively, D is TRBD1 or TRBD2 (5 bases each). The sequencing sample was made of naive CD4+ T cells from PBMCs. This sample's subset: naive CD4+ T cells isolated by negative enrichment. CDR3 in DNA: TGTGCCAGCAGCTGGGGGAGTATGTACCAAGAGACCCAGTACTTC. It translates to CASSWGSMYQETQYF.